What follows are 2 T cell receptor beta chains derived from one specimen sequenced in a study of blood T cell repertoires in COVID-19. Sequencing used immunoSEQ multiplex PCR; TCRdb keeps in-frame clones, though not all of them. The repertoire consists of 55,000 to 90,000 clones, with 80% to 95% occurring once and the leading ten covering about 12%. Sequenced: peripheral blood. These receptors originate from a human donor with active COVID-19. The donor label of this sample is uncertain.

This clone has only one observation. At the DNA level, this CDR3 is encoded by other sequences in the same sample as well. This chain links TRBV6-5 with TRBJ2-5; tentatively, D is TRBD1 (5 bases). Germline values: CDR1 MNHEY, CDR2 SVGAGI. The germline V and J ends were trimmed by 2 bases and 5 bases, with 9 bases remaining between them. The CDR3 loop spans 13 amino acids. CDR3 in amino acids: CASSYRGRETQYF. CDR3 bases: TGTGCCAGCAGTTACAGGGGTCGGGAGACCCAGTACTTC.

This clone was detected only once. The J gene is TRBJ1-2, the V gene TRBV19, with D unclear. This CDR3 has 12 amino acids. CDR1 is LNHDA and CDR2 is SQIVND in the germline V gene (reference sequence). V lost 7 bases, J lost 5 bases, and 11 bases lay in between. For the CDR3, the DNA is TGTGCCAGTACGCAGGCGAATTATGGCTACACCTTC. This translates into CASTQANYGYTF.